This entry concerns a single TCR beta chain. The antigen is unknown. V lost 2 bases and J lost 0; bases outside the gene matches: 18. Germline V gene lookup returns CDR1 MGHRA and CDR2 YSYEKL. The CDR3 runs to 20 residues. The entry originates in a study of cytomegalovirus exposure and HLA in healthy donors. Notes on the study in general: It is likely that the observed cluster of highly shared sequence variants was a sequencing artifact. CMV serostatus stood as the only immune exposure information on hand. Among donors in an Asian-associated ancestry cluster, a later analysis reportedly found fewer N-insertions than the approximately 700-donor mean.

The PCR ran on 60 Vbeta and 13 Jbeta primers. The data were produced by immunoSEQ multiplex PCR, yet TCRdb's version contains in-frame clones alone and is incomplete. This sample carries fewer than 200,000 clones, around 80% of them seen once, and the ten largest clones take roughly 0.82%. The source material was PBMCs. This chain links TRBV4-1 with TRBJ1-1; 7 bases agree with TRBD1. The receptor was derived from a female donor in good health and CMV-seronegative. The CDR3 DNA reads TGCGCCAGCAGCCAACCCGGTAGGACAGGAACATACCCTATGAACACTGAAGCTTTCTTT. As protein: CASSQPGRTGTYPMNTEAFF.